Listed below are T cell receptor beta chains from one sample, sequenced in a study of EBV T-cell therapy then PD-1 blockade in nasopharyngeal carcinoma. Produced via immunoSEQ multiplex PCR; TCRdb's table is partial and in-frame only. The sample holds about 17,000 clones, approximately 88% seen once. What these receptors recognize is not known. The sample in question was CD8+ T cells from blood, obtained at day 0 from a patient whose treatment included autologous EBV-specific T cells and nivolumab. The receptor source for this set is a man aged 35 to 55 with nasopharyngeal carcinoma. CDR3s include the opening cysteine and the closing phenylalanine or tryptophan. The order of the fields is CDR3 length, clone size, J gene, D gene, V gene, CDR3 protein, CDR3 DNA. The D gene is left open where the match is weak. The size of a clone is reported for some rows only, either as once, few or many, or as a class for expanded clones.

16 . TRBJ1-4 . TRBV19 CASLPFPGATNEKLFF TGTGCCAGTCTACCCTTCCCGGGTGCAACTAATGAAAAACTGTTTTTT
15 medium-sized TRBJ2-7 . TRBV7-8 CASSGGRGTSYEQYF TGTGCCAGCAGCGGGGGTCGGGGGACCTCCTACGAGCAGTACTTC
14 few TRBJ1-1 . TRBV6-2/TRBV6-3 CASSSPLPNTEAFF TGTGCCAGCAGTAGCCCGTTACCTAACACTGAAGCTTTCTTT
16 few TRBJ1-5 . TRBV7-2 CASSLQSRDSNQPQHF TGTGCCAGCAGCCTTCAATCCCGGGACAGCAATCAGCCCCAGCATTTT
16 . TRBJ1-1 . TRBV4-1 CASSQAGGLEDTEAFF TGCGCCAGCAGCCAAGCGGGGGGCCTAGAGGACACTGAAGCTTTCTTT
15 . TRBJ1-5 . TRBV4-3 CASSRTSGATQPQHF TGCGCCAGCAGCCGGACATCGGGGGCTACTCAGCCCCAGCATTTT
12 . TRBJ2-3 . TRBV30 CAWSRLTDTQYF TGTGCCTGGAGCCGTTTGACAGATACGCAGTATTTT
15 . TRBJ1-1 . TRBV7-2 CASSLLGGRGTEAFF TGTGCCAGCAGCTTATTAGGGGGGAGGGGCACTGAAGCTTTCTTT
15 . TRBJ1-5 TRBD1 TRBV27 CASSLSPDRAQPQHF TGTGCCAGCAGTTTATCCCCGGACAGGGCTCAGCCCCAGCATTTT
14 . TRBJ2-7 . TRBV4-3 CASSQEAQGRSQYF TGCGCCAGCAGCCAAGAGGCACAGGGTCGGTCGCAGTACTTC
15 . TRBJ2-1 . TRBV27 CATGTLGSSYNEQFF TGTGCCACTGGGACACTCGGGAGCTCCTACAATGAGCAGTTCTTC
15 . TRBJ2-7 TRBD2 TRBV15 CATSRDSGGPYEQYF TGTGCCACCAGCAGAGATAGCGGGGGGCCCTACGAGCAGTACTTC
16 . TRBJ2-3 . TRBV4-1 CASSQARTPSTDTQYF TGCGCCAGCAGCCAAGCTAGGACGCCTAGCACAGATACGCAGTATTTT
12 few TRBJ1-2 . TRBV29-1 CSTVAGFYGYTF TGCAGCACTGTGGCGGGGTTCTATGGCTACACCTTC
15 . TRBJ2-3 . TRBV7-9 CASSPRHTSTDTQYF TGTGCCAGCAGCCCCCGACACACGAGCACAGATACGCAGTATTTT
15 . TRBJ2-7 . TRBV19 CASSIGTGSSYEQYF TGTGCCAGTAGTATAGGTACAGGGAGCTCCTACGAGCAGTACTTC
14 . TRBJ2-2 TRBD1 TRBV7-2 CASSLGTATGELFF TGTGCCAGCAGCCTTGGGACAGCCACCGGGGAGCTGTTTTTT
15 . TRBJ1-2 TRBD1 TRBV19 CASSIPGTEDYGYTF TGTGCCAGTAGTATCCCGGGGACAGAAGACTATGGCTACACCTTC
13 . TRBJ1-1 . TRBV27 CASSLSRSTEAFF TGTGCCAGCAGTCTCTCTCGTAGCACTGAAGCTTTCTTT
13 . TRBJ1-2 . TRBV7-9 CASSLGTRDGYTF TGTGCCAGCAGCTTAGGGACCAGGGATGGCTACACCTTC
13 once TRBJ2-1 . TRBV13 CASRHLTVDEQFF TGTGCCAGCAGGCATCTGACGGTCGATGAGCAGTTCTTC
14 . TRBJ1-1 . TRBV27 CASTPVGGNTEAFF TGTGCCAGCACCCCAGTTGGTGGGAACACTGAAGCTTTCTTT
11 medium-sized TRBJ1-1 . TRBV4-3 CATGGVTEAFF TGCGCCACCGGTGGAGTAACTGAAGCTTTCTTT
13 . TRBJ1-3 . TRBV9 CASSDRLGNTIYF TGTGCCAGCAGCGACCGACTTGGAAACACCATATATTTT
13 . TRBJ1-4 . TRBV6-5 CASSYSPYEKLFF TGTGCCAGCAGTTACTCCCCATACGAAAAACTGTTTTTT